The present T cell receptor (beta chain) was sequenced within a study of T cell repertoires in cytomegalovirus infection. This clonotype was seen a handful of times. No antigen is known for it. TCRdb redid the calling of the reads with MiXCR, one entry per CDR3 protein. The sample contains about 310,000 distinct CDR3 sequences, roughly 25% of which appear only once. With 2 bases removed from V and 9 bases from J, the gap between germline ends came to 11 bases. CDR3 length equals 13 residues. Germline lookup yields CDR1 MNHEY and CDR2 SMNVEV (reference sequence). This chain joins TRBV27 and TRBJ1-5; D gene uncertain. This TCR was sampled from a human donor in good health (CMV status not recorded). Some clones in this sample may be carry-over from other donors' samples. The input for sequencing was cultured PBMCs, taken from culture after CMV antigen stimulation. The CDR3 bases are TGTGCCAGCAGTTTAGACCGCCGCGGGCCCCAGCATTTT. Its protein product is CASSLDRRGPQHF.